This T cell receptor (beta chain) was sequenced for a study of OX40 agonist ivuxolimab in advanced cancers. Looking at the study overall: Patients received ivuxolimab, an intravenous treatment, every 2 weeks at 0.01 to 10 mg/kg. Partial responses were seen in three patients, one with hepatocellular carcinoma and two with cutaneous melanoma. General observations from the study: In general, CD8+ T cells held more expanded clones than CD4+ did, on average.

The CDR3 length is 14 residues. Germline CDR1 SGHRS, CDR2 YFSETQ. The junction had 6 bases not matched to a gene; V was cut back by 4 bases and J by 6 bases. Points on this clone: Its specificity is not known.

Baseline was the first blood sampling point, followed by cycle 4 day 1 and cycle 7 day 1. Produced via immunoSEQ multiplex PCR; TCRdb's table is partial and in-frame only. The table shows more than 75,000 clones, with about 88% occurring only once. This receptor was identified in an adult with an advanced solid tumor such as melanoma, head and neck, liver or kidney cancer. The chain links TRBV5-1 to TRBJ1-4; 7 positions match TRBD1. The material sequenced was CD4+ or CD8+ T cells sorted from blood, taken in a trial of the OX40 agonist ivuxolimab. CDR3 region: CASSQGGSYEKLFF. The CDR3 DNA reads as TGCGCCAGCAGCCAGGGGGGTTCCTATGAAAAACTGTTTTTT.